These 22 T cell receptor beta chains were sequenced from one sample in a study of CD4 T cell repertoires in COVID-19. No culture step preceded sequencing of the ex vivo isolated memory T cells. Measured with immunoSEQ multiplex PCR; TCRdb has only the in-frame clones, and not every one. The sample has about 22,000 clones, around 87% seen once; the top ten hold roughly 0.59%. The sample was central memory CD4+ T cells from blood, taken before the COVID-19 pandemic. Source of these receptors: a human donor who had COVID-19.

The chain uses TRBV5-1 and TRBJ2-7; 7 nucleotides line up with TRBD1. From germline, CDR1 is SGHRS and CDR2 YFSETQ. With V trimmed by 3 bases and J by 3 bases, 3 bases remained unmatched. The CDR3 has 13 residues. The CDR3 region is CASSSTGIYEQYF. The DNA of the CDR3 is TGCGCCAGCAGCTCGACAGGGATCTACGAGCAGTACTTC. The full variable domain, in which reference TRBV5-1 and TRBJ2-7 provide the parts outside the CDR3, is KAGVTQTPRYLIKTRGQQVTLSCSPISGHRSVSWYQQTPGQGLQFLFEYFSETQRNKGNFPGRFSGRQFSNSRSEMNVSTLELGDSALYLCASSSTGIYEQYFGPGTRLTVT.

The chain joins TRBV19 to TRBJ2-1; no definite D call. The V gene's germline CDR1 is LNHDA and CDR2 SQIVND (reference sequence). V lost 1 base and J 0 bases, leaving 7 bases between the germline ends. The CDR3 has 15 amino acids. The CDR3 sequence: CASSIGRSSYNEQFF. CDR3 coding DNA: TGTGCCAGTAGTATAGGACGGAGCTCCTACAATGAGCAGTTCTTC.

This chain links TRBV2 with TRBJ2-5; 7 nucleotides agree with TRBD2. In germline, CDR1 is SNHLY, CDR2 FYNNEI. The CDR3 has 15 residues. With V trimmed by 3 bases and J by 5 bases, 9 bases remained unmatched. CDR3 sequence reads: CASSDRTRTSETQYF. Written as DNA, the CDR3 is TGTGCCAGCAGTGACCGGACTAGAACCAGCGAGACCCAGTACTTC.

A single count supports this clone. J is TRBJ2-2 and V is TRBV7-2; TRBD2 aligns across 13 bases. The CDR3 loop spans 18 amino acids. Trimming removed 5 bases from V and 4 bases from J; junction bases left unmatched: 10. Per germline, CDR1 SGHTA and CDR2 FQGNSA. The CDR3 loop reads CASSQQTSGRIGTGELFF. CDR3 bases: TGTGCCAGCAGCCAACAGACTAGCGGGAGGATTGGCACCGGGGAGCTGTTTTTT.

The chain is built from TRBV6-1 and TRBJ2-3; maybe TRBD1 (8 bases). Trimming stripped 7 bases from V and 5 bases from J, with 13 bases between. This CDR3 is built from 13 residues. From germline, CDR1 is MNHNS and CDR2 SASEGT. This CDR3 is CASNRGGKDTQYF. The CDR3 nucleotides read TGTGCCAGCAACAGGGGGGGCAAAGATACGCAGTATTTT.

The V and J genes are TRBV5-4 and TRBJ1-2, with D perhaps TRBD1 (5 bases). V gave up 1 base and J gave up 7 bases, with 14 bases separating them. The CDR3 spans 14 residues. Germline V gene sequence: CDR1 SGHNT, CDR2 YYREEE (reference sequence). Written as DNA, the CDR3 is TGTGCCAGCAGCTTGTCCGGGGGAATGGGTGGCTACACCTTC. Amino acids: CASSLSGGMGGYTF.

The chain is built from TRBV6-5 and TRBJ2-2; the match to TRBD1 covers 7 bases. With V trimmed by 4 bases and J by 4 bases, 9 bases remained unmatched. The CDR3 has 16 residues. Germline loops: CDR1 MNHEY, CDR2 SVGAGI. The CDR3 loop reads CASSLTGAWITGELFF. CDR3 nucleotide sequence: TGTGCCAGCAGTTTAACAGGGGCTTGGATCACCGGGGAGCTGTTTTTT.

The chain uses TRBV27 and TRBJ2-5, with 8 positions matching TRBD1. V was clipped by 5 bases and J by 1 base; unmatched bases: 3. This CDR3 has 14 residues. Germline CDR1 and CDR2: MNHEY and SMNVEV (reference sequence). The CDR3 bases are TGTGCCAGCAGTCAGGGGGCGCTCCAAGAGACCCAGTACTTC. Translating it yields CASSQGALQETQYF.

This chain uses TRBV11-2 with TRBJ2-7; 7 positions match TRBD1. CDR1 and CDR2 from the germline V gene are SGHAT and FQNNGV. The V segment lost 6 bases and the J segment 1 base; nucleotides outside the gene matches: 9. The CDR3 contains 15 residues. This CDR3 reads CASRWTTGRSYEQYF. CDR3 coding DNA: TGTGCCAGCAGGTGGACGACAGGGCGTTCCTACGAGCAGTACTTC.

J is TRBJ1-4 and V is TRBV5-1, with D possibly matching TRBD1 (5 bases). This CDR3 has 14 amino acids. Trimming removed 2 bases from V and 6 bases from J, with 11 bases in between. Germline values: CDR1 SGHRS, CDR2 YFSETQ. DNA of the CDR3: TGCGCCAGCAGCTTAGGAGGAGGGGATGAAAAACTGTTTTTT. It is translated as CASSLGGGDEKLFF.

This chain uses TRBV4-1 with TRBJ2-1; 10 positions match TRBD1. The CDR3 length is 17 residues. CDR1 and CDR2 from the germline V gene are MGHRA and YSYEKL. V was clipped by 0 bases and J by 8 bases; unmatched bases: 10. CDR3 nucleotides: TGCGCCAGCAGCCAAGATGGGACAGGGGCCGTAGAGGATGAGCAGTTCTTC. Its translation is CASSQDGTGAVEDEQFF.

This clone appeared once. The V call is TRBV11-3, the J call TRBJ2-2; D is ambiguous. This CDR3 comprises 14 residues. Between the trimmed V and J ends, which lost 7 bases and 0 bases, there was a span of 9 bases. Germline CDR1 reads SGHNT; CDR2 reads YENEEA. The CDR3 spells CASTLNPNTGELFF. The CDR3 DNA reads TGTGCCAGCACGTTAAATCCGAACACCGGGGAGCTGTTTTTT.

This rearrangement joins TRBV29-1 to TRBJ1-4; D is uncertain. The CDR3 is 12 amino acids. The germline CDR1 and CDR2 sequences are SQVTM and ANQGSEA. Trimming removed 5 bases at V and 6 bases at J, with 10 bases between. The CDR3 protein is CSVMRRDEKLFF. DNA for the CDR3: TGCAGCGTTATGCGGCGGGATGAAAAACTGTTTTTT.

The V and J genes are TRBV4-1 and TRBJ2-5; a weak D match, TRBD2 (5 bases). The CDR3 is made up of 14 amino acids. Germline V gene sequence: CDR1 MGHRA, CDR2 YSYEKL. Trimming removed 4 bases from V and 2 bases from J, with 11 bases in between. The CDR3 protein is CASSLTRGQETQYF. The CDR3 DNA is TGCGCCAGCAGCCTAACCCGGGGACAAGAGACCCAGTACTTC.

To note about this clone: Here the CDR3 omits its conserved ending phenylalanine or tryptophan, so a read error is the likely source. The chain combines TRBV5-6 with TRBJ1-2; D gene uncertain. In germline, CDR1 is SGHDT, CDR2 YYEEEE. The CDR3 loop spans 14 amino acids. The V end was cut by 0 bases, the J end by 4 bases, with 10 bases between. Here the CDR3 reads CASSLDSRTYGYTL. The CDR3 DNA is TGTGCCAGCAGCTTGGACAGCAGAACCTATGGCTACACCCTC.

This chain uses TRBV5-1 with TRBJ1-1; 9 bases fit TRBD1. There are 13 residues in the CDR3. J lost 3 bases, V lost 3 bases, and 0 bases had no gene match. Germline CDR1 is SGHRS and CDR2 is YFSETQ. The CDR3 protein is CASSWTGDTEAFF. Written as DNA, the CDR3 is TGCGCCAGCAGCTGGACAGGGGACACTGAAGCTTTCTTT.

The V gene is TRBV19, the J gene TRBJ1-2; D gene ambiguous. V lost 5 bases to trimming and J lost 7 bases, with 8 bases between them. Germline CDR1 LNHDA, CDR2 SQIVND (reference sequence). There are 11 residues in the CDR3. The CDR3 bases are TGTGCCAGTAGTGCGGGGAGTGGCTACACCTTC. Amino acid sequence: CASSAGSGYTF.

V usage is TRBV7-8 and J usage is TRBJ1-3; no definite D call. The CDR3 has 16 residues. The V end was cut by 1 base, the J end by 0 bases, with 10 bases between. In germline, CDR1 is SGHVS, CDR2 FQNEAQ. This chain's CDR3 is CASSLVRRLSGNTIYF. Written as DNA, the CDR3 is TGTGCCAGCAGCTTAGTGCGGCGCCTCTCTGGAAACACCATATATTTT.

The gene calls are TRBV4-1 and TRBJ2-3; D perhaps matches TRBD2 (6 bases). Between the trimmed V and J ends, which lost 4 bases and 2 bases, there was a span of 19 bases. Looked up from germline, CDR1 is MGHRA and CDR2 is YSYEKL. The CDR3 totals 17 residues. CDR3 amino acids: CASSRLLLATNTDTQYF. As DNA, the CDR3 is TGCGCCAGCAGCCGCCTCCTACTAGCAACAAACACAGATACGCAGTATTTT.

The table lists this clone with a count of one. The gene calls are TRBV2 and TRBJ1-1; the match to TRBD1 covers 8 bases. This CDR3 is built from 14 residues. J lost 0 bases, V lost 7 bases, and 4 bases had no gene match. The germline gives CDR1 SNHLY, CDR2 FYNNEI. The CDR3 loop is CASKGQAMNTEAFF. The CDR3 DNA is TGTGCCAGCAAGGGACAGGCAATGAACACTGAAGCTTTCTTT.

J is TRBJ2-1 and V is TRBV10-2, with 14 nucleotides matching TRBD2. V lost 6 bases, J lost 4 bases, and 11 bases stayed unmatched. The CDR3 loop spans 18 amino acids. Germline V lookup: CDR1 WSHSY, CDR2 SAAADI. CDR3 sequence (DNA): TGCGCCAGCAGCCGCACGCGGACTAGCGGGGGGTTTTACAATGAGCAGTTCTTC. It codes for CASSRTRTSGGFYNEQFF.

The chain employs TRBV6-1 and TRBJ1-2, with 9 nucleotides matching TRBD1. The CDR3 covers 15 residues. The V gene's germline CDR1 is MNHNS and CDR2 SASEGT. The trim removed 6 bases at V and 4 bases at J, leaving 9 bases unmatched. The CDR3, as DNA: TGTGCCAGCAGCAAACAGGGGGCGTGGGGCTATGGCTACACCTTC. It yields the protein CASSKQGAWGYGYTF.